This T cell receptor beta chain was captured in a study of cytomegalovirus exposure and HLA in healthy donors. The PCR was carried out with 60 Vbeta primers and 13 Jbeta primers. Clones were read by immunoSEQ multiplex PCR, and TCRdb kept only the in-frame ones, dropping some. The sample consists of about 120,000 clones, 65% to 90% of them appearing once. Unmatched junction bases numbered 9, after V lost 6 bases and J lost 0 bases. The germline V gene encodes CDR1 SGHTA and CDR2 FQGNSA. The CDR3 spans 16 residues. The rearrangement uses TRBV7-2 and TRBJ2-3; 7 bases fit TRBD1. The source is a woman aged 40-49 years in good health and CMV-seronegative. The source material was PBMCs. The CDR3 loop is CASSRLDRTSTDTQYF. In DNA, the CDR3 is TGTGCCAGCAGTCGGTTGGACAGGACTAGCACAGATACGCAGTATTTT.